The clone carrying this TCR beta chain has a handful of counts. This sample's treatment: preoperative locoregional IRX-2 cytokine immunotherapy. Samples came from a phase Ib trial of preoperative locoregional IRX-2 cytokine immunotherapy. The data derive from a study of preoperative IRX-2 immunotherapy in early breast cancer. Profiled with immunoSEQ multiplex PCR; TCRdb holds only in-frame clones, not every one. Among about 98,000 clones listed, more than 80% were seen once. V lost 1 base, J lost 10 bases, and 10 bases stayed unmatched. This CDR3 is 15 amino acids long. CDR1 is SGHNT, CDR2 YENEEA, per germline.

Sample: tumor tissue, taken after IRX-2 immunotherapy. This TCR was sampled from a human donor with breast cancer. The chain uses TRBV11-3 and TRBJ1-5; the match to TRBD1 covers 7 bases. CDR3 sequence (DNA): TGTGCCAGCAGCTTAGGTTCGCAGGGGGGAATACCCCAGCATTTT. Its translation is CASSLGSQGGIPQHF.